Listed below are T cell receptor beta chains from one sample, sequenced in a study of long-term antiretroviral therapy in people with HIV. This table comes from immunoSEQ multiplex PCR, and its TCRdb copy is limited to in-frame clones, with some not included. This sample has 20,000 to 25,000 clones, with over 75% found just once. Sequenced material: unsorted PBMCs, taken 1.5 years after starting antiretroviral therapy. These receptors all come from a man aged 30 to 45 with HIV. Each CDR3 is given with its conserved first and last residue. The D gene is left open where the match is weak. For some rows the clone size is stated as once, few or many, or as a class when expanded; others skip it.

TRBV13	.	TRBD1	TRBJ1-5	CASSIRGLDQPQHF	TGTGCCAGCAGCATCAGGGGGCTGGATCAGCCCCAGCATTTT
TRBV18	once	.	TRBJ1-1	CASSRAHNTEAFF	TGTGCCAGCTCACGCGCTCATAACACTGAAGCTTTCTTT
TRBV18	.	.	TRBJ2-7	CASSPVSPSVSHEQYF	TGTGCCAGCTCACCGGTTTCCCCCTCAGTAAGCCACGAGCAGTACTTC
TRBV29-1	.	.	TRBJ1-5	CSVGSSNSNQPQHF	TGCAGCGTTGGCAGCAGTAATAGCAATCAGCCCCAGCATTTT
TRBV30	.	.	TRBJ1-1	CAWEGPIEAFF	TGTGCCTGGGAAGGACCGATTGAAGCTTTCTTT
TRBV10-3	.	.	TRBJ1-5	CAISETQGHNQPQHF	TGTGCCATCAGTGAGACACAGGGACACAATCAGCCCCAGCATTTT
TRBV21-1	.	.	TRBJ1-1	CASSIRTLGNTEAFF	TGTGCCAGCAGCATCCGCACGTTGGGGAACACTGAAGCTTTCTTT
TRBV5-8	.	.	TRBJ1-1	CASSLASLGNTEAFF	TGTGCCAGCAGCTTGGCTTCATTAGGAAACACTGAAGCTTTCTTT
TRBV18	.	.	TRBJ1-1	CASSPRHLKGTEAFF	TGTGCCAGCTCACCTAGGCACCTAAAGGGCACTGAAGCTTTCTTT
TRBV5-8	.	TRBD1	TRBJ1-5	CASSEGRRTGYSNQPQHF	TGTGCCAGCAGCGAGGGGAGACGGACAGGTTATAGCAATCAGCCCCAGCATTTT
TRBV5-4	.	.	TRBJ2-5	CASSLAGRLQETQYF	TGTGCCAGCAGCTTGGCGGGACGTCTCCAAGAGACCCAGTACTTC
TRBV29-1	few	.	TRBJ1-2	CSVEGWGYTF	TGCAGCGTTGAGGGTTGGGGCTACACCTTC